This T cell receptor (beta chain) is drawn from a study of T cell repertoires in cytomegalovirus infection. Broader study findings: Dominating the ex vivo response were TCR beta clonotypes that were CMV-specific and HLA-C-restricted.

The CDR3 spans 13 residues. Trimming left V 1 base short and J 4 bases short, with 5 bases between. This clonotype was observed many times. Its specificity is not known. TCRdb redid the calling of the reads with MiXCR, one entry per CDR3 protein. The sample records 200,000 to 250,000 distinct CDR3 sequences, roughly 23% being singletons. Sample: CD8+ T cells from PBMCs. V usage is TRBV12-3 or TRBV12-4 and J usage is TRBJ1-5, with unresolved D. The sequence came from a human donor in good health (CMV status not recorded). Some clones in this sample may be carry-over from other donors' samples. CDR3 sequence: CASSLGRNQPQHF. CDR3 DNA sequence: TGTGCCAGCAGTTTAGGACGGAATCAGCCCCAGCATTTT.